The TCR beta chain described here comes from a study of T cells in pancreatic ductal adenocarcinoma. Here immunoSEQ multiplex PCR was the method, and the copy in TCRdb shows in-frame clones only, minus some. The sample carries about 98,000 clones, nearly 95% recorded once. Study results and caveats: Tumor-versus-blood clonality comparisons may be biased toward lower tumor diversity. Blood clonality (about 0.07) did not differ significantly from tumor (roughly 0.11).

Details on this clone: What it binds is not known.

Surgery without prior neoadjuvant therapy was the treatment of the selected pancreatic ductal adenocarcinoma patients. Sequencing was done on a sample of PBMCs. The receptor comes from a human donor with pancreatic ductal adenocarcinoma.

The CDR3 DNA reads as TGTGCCACCAAAGGGACAGCTGGGGCCAACGTCCTGACTTTC. Protein: CATKGTAGANVLTF. This chain uses TRBV19 with TRBJ2-6; TRBD1 agrees at 7 bases. J was trimmed by 2 bases and V by 10 bases; bases with no gene match: 5. Germline CDR1 reads LNHDA; CDR2 reads SQIVND (reference sequence). There are 14 residues in the CDR3.